Listed below are T cell receptor beta chains from one sample, sequenced in a study of cytomegalovirus exposure and HLA in healthy donors. The table came from immunoSEQ multiplex PCR; TCRdb's copy has only in-frame clones and leaves some out. In the table there are about 83,000 clones, 80% to 90% of which are singletons. Sequencing used PBMCs. Receptors originate from a woman in her thirties in good health and CMV-seronegative. The CDR3 runs from the conserved cysteine through the conserved F or W. D genes are given only for firm matches. Clone size, where shown, is once, few, many, or a class for clones that have expanded.

clone_size	v_call	j_call	d_call	cdr3_aa	cdr3_nt
NA	TRBV27	TRBJ1-5	NA	CASISSNQPQHF	TGTGCCAGCATTAGCAGCAATCAGCCCCAGCATTTT
NA	TRBV29-1	TRBJ1-2	TRBD1	CSVITGGAYGYTF	TGCAGCGTTATAACAGGGGGCGCGTATGGCTACACCTTC
NA	TRBV11-3	TRBJ2-1	TRBD1	CASSAGQGTYNEQFF	TGTGCCAGCAGCGCAGGACAGGGAACCTACAATGAGCAGTTCTTC
NA	TRBV15	TRBJ2-1	TRBD1	CATRGQGGKYNEQFF	TGTGCCACAAGGGGACAGGGGGGGAAATACAATGAGCAGTTCTTC
NA	TRBV5-1	TRBJ1-1	TRBD1	CASSLPDRGAAEAFF	TGCGCCAGCAGCCTTCCCGACAGGGGCGCTGCCGAAGCTTTCTTT
NA	TRBV28	TRBJ2-1	NA	CASSLLGGLNEQFF	TGTGCCAGCAGTTTATTGGGGGGGCTGAATGAGCAGTTCTTC
few	TRBV5-5	TRBJ2-7	NA	CASSLSGAISEQYF	TGTGCCAGCAGCTTGTCAGGGGCAATCAGCGAGCAGTACTTC
NA	TRBV18	TRBJ1-2	NA	CASSPSGPGVGYTF	TGTGCCAGCTCACCTTCAGGTCCGGGAGTGGGCTACACCTTC
NA	TRBV7-8	TRBJ1-1	NA	CASRRALDTEAFF	TGTGCCAGCAGGAGGGCGTTAGACACTGAAGCTTTCTTT
NA	TRBV7-6	TRBJ2-1	TRBD2	CASSLSSGFIDEQFF	TGTGCCAGCAGCTTATCTAGCGGGTTCATCGATGAGCAGTTCTTC
NA	TRBV27	TRBJ1-5	TRBD1	CASSLFGQGIGQPQHF	TGTGCCAGCAGTTTATTCGGACAGGGGATTGGACAGCCCCAGCATTTT
few	TRBV4-2	TRBJ1-1	NA	CASSQIGEMNTEAFF	TGTGCCAGCAGCCAAATAGGGGAAATGAACACTGAAGCTTTCTTT
NA	TRBV11-3	TRBJ2-7	NA	CASSLRGGYEQYF	TGTGCCAGCAGCTTGAGGGGAGGATACGAGCAGTACTTC
NA	TRBV6-6	TRBJ2-3	TRBD2	CASSPLTSGSTDTQYF	TGTGCCAGCAGCCCCCTGACTAGCGGCAGCACAGATACGCAGTATTTT
NA	TRBV19	TRBJ1-1	NA	CASSPQQGLFGTEAFF	TGTGCCAGTAGTCCTCAACAGGGCCTCTTTGGCACTGAAGCTTTCTTT
NA	TRBV2	TRBJ2-7	TRBD2	CASIVERENGEQYF	TGTGCCAGCATAGTCGAGCGGGAGAATGGGGAGCAGTACTTC
once	TRBV4-3	TRBJ2-2	TRBD2	CASSPRGGEIGGELFF	TGCGCCAGCAGCCCCCGGGGAGGGGAGATTGGCGGGGAGCTGTTTTTT
NA	TRBV7-2	TRBJ2-2	TRBD1	CASSWTGPNTGELFF	TGTGCCAGCAGCTGGACAGGCCCAAACACCGGGGAGCTGTTTTTT
NA	TRBV28	TRBJ2-5	NA	CASRLTGTQETQYF	TGTGCCAGCAGGCTAACCGGGACTCAAGAGACCCAGTACTTC
NA	TRBV5-1	TRBJ2-1	NA	CPLVLGNEQFF	TGCCCACTAGTGCTGGGCAATGAGCAGTTCTTC
few	TRBV5-1	TRBJ1-1	TRBD1	CASSFGPRTGPTEAFF	TGCGCCAGCAGCTTTGGACCTAGGACAGGGCCCACTGAAGCTTTCTTT
NA	TRBV2	TRBJ1-5	NA	CASTRSVGNQPQHF	TGTGCCAGCACCAGGTCTGTAGGCAATCAGCCCCAGCATTTT
few	TRBV7-7	TRBJ1-4	NA	CASSAGGTNEKLFF	TGTGCTAGCAGCGCCGGGGGGACTAATGAAAAACTGTTTTTT
once	TRBV7-9	TRBJ1-3	TRBD1	CSSSLRKSGRGLGNTIYF	TGTTCCAGCAGCTTACGTAAGAGTGGCAGGGGGCTTGGAAACACCATATATTTT